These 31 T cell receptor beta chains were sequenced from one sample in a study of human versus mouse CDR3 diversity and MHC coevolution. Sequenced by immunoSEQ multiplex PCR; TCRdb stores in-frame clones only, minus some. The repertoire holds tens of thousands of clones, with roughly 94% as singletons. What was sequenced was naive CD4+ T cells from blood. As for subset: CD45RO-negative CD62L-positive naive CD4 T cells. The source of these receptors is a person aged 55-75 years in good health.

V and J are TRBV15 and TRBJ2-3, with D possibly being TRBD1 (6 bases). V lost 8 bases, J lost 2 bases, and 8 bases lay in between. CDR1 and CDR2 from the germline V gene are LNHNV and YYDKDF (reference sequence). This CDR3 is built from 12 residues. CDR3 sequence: CATGGHTDTQYF. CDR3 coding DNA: TGTGCCACCGGGGGACACACAGATACGCAGTATTTT.

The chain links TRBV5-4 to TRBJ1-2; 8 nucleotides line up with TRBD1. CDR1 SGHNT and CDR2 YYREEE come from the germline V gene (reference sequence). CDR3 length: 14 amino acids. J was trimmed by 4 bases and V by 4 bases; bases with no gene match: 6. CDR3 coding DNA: TGTGCCAGCAGCGAAACGGGACAGGTCTATGGCTACACCTTC. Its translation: CASSETGQVYGYTF.

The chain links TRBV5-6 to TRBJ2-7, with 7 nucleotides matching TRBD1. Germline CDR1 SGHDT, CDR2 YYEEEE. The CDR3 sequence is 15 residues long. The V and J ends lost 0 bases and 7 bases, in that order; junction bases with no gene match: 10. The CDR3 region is CASSLVGTANNEQYF. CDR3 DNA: TGTGCCAGCAGCTTGGTTGGGACAGCAAATAATGAGCAGTACTTC.

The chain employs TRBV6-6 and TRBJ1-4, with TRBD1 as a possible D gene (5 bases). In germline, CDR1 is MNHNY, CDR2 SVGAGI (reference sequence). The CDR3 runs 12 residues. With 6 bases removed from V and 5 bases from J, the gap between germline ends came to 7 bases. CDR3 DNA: TGTGCCAGCAGGGGGCCGAATGAAAAACTGTTTTTT. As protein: CASRGPNEKLFF.

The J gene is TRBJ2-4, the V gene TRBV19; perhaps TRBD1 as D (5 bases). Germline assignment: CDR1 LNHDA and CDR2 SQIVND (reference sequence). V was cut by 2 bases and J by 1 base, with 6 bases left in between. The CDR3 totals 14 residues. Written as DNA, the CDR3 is TGTGCCAGTAGTATACAGGGTGCCAAAAACATTCAGTACTTC. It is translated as CASSIQGAKNIQYF. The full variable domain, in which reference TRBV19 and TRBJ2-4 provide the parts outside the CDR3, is DGGITQSPKYLFRKEGQNVTLSCEQNLNHDAMYWYRQDPGQGLRLIYYSQIVNDFQKGDIAEGYSVSREKKESFPLTVTSAQKNPTAFYLCASSIQGAKNIQYFGAGTRLSVL.

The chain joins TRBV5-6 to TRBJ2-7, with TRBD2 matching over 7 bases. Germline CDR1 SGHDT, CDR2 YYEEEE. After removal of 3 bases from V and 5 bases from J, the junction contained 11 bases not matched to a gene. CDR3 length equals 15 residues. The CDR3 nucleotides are TGTGCCAGCAGCTCGTGGGGCGGGAGATCCAACGAGCAGTACTTC. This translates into CASSSWGGRSNEQYF.

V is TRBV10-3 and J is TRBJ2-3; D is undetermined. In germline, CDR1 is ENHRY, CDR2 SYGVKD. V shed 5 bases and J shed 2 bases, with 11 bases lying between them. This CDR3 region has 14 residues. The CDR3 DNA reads TGTGCCATCAGTCCGCGGTCCCCCACAGATACGCAGTATTTT. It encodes CAISPRSPTDTQYF.

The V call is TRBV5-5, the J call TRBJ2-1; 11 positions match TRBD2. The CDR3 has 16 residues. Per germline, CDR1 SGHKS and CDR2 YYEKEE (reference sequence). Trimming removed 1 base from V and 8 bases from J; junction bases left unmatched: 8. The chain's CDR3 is CASSLSLAGGTDEQFF. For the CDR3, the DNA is TGTGCCAGCAGCTTGTCCCTAGCGGGAGGAACGGATGAGCAGTTCTTC.

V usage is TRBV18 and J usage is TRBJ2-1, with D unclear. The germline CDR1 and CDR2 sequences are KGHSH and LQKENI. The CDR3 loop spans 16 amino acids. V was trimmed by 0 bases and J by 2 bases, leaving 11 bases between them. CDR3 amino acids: CASSPPVSAAYNEQFF. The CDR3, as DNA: TGTGCCAGCTCACCACCGGTTAGTGCTGCCTACAATGAGCAGTTCTTC.

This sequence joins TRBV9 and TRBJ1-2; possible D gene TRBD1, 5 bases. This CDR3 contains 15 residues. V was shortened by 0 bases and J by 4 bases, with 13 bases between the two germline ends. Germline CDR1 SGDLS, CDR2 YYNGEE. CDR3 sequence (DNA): TGTGCCAGCAGCGTAGAGGGGATCTTGGGCTATGGCTACACCTTC. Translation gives CASSVEGILGYGYTF. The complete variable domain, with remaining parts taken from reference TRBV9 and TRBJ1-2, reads DSGVTQTPKHLITATGQRVTLRCSPRSGDLSVYWYQQSLDQGLQFLIQYYNGEERAKGNILERFSAQQFPDLHSELNLSSLELGDSALYFCASSVEGILGYGYTFGSGTRLTVV.

DNA of the CDR3: TGCGCCAGCACTACAGGGACGGATACTTCTGGAAACACCATATATTTT. This translates into CASTTGTDTSGNTIYF. The chain uses TRBV5-1 and TRBJ1-3; possibly TRBD1 for D (6 bases). The germline CDR1 and CDR2 sequences are SGHRS and YFSETQ. This CDR3 has 16 residues. Trimming left V 6 bases short and J 1 base short, with 17 bases between.

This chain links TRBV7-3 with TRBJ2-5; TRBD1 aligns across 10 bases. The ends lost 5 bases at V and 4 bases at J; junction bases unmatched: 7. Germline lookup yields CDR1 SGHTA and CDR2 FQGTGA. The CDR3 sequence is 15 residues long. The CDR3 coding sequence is TGTGCCAGCAGCCTTATGGGACAGGGGCGAGAGACCCAGTACTTC. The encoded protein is CASSLMGQGRETQYF.

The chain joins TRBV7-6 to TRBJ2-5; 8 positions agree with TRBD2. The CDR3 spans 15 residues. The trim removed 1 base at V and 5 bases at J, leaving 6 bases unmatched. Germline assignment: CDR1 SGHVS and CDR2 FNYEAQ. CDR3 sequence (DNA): TGTGCCAGCAGCTTAGACTCCCCGGGGGGGGAGACCCAGTACTTC. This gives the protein CASSLDSPGGETQYF.

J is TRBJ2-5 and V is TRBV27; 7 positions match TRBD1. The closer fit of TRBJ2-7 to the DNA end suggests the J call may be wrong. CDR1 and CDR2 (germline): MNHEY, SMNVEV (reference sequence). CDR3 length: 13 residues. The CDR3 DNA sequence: TGTGCCAGCAGCCAGACGGGACAGTACGAGCAGTACTTC. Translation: CASSQTGQYEQYF.

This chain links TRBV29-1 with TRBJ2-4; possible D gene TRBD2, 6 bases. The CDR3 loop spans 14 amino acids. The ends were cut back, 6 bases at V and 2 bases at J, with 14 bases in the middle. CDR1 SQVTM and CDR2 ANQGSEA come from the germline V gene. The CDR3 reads CSVGGEITKNIQYF. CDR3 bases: TGCAGCGTCGGAGGGGAAATTACCAAAAACATTCAGTACTTC. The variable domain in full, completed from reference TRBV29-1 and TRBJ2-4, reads SAVISQKPSRDICQRGTSLTIQCQVDSQVTMMFWYRQQPGQSLTLIATANQGSEATYESGFVIDKFPISRPNLTFSTLTVSNMSPEDSSIYLCSVGGEITKNIQYFGAGTRLSVL.

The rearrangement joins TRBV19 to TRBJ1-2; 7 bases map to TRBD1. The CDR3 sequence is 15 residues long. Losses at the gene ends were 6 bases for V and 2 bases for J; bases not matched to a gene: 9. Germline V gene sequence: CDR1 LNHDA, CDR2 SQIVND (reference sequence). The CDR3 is CASSTGQEPNYGYTF. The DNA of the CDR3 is TGTGCCAGTAGCACTGGACAGGAGCCCAACTATGGCTACACCTTC.

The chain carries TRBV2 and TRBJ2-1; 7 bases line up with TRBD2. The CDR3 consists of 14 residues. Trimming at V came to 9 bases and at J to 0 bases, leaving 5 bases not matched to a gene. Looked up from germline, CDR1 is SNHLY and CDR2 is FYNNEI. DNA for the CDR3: TGTGCCAGTCATCTAGCGGCCTCCTACAATGAGCAGTTCTTC. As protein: CASHLAASYNEQFF.

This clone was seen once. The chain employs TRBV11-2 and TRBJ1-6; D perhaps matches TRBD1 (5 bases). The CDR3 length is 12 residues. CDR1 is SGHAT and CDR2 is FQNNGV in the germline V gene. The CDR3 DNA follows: TGTGCAACGGGGGTTTATAATTCACCCCTCCACTTT. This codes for CATGVYNSPLHF.

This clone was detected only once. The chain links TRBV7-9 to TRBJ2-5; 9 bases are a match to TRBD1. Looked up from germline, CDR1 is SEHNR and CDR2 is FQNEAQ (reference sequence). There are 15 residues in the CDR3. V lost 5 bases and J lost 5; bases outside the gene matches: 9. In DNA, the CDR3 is TGTGCCAGCAGCCCCCGCCCGACAGGGGGGGAGACCCAGTACTTC. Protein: CASSPRPTGGETQYF.

The CDR3 region has the DNA TGTGCCAGCAGCTTGGGGGCAGGGAGGGGCTCGGCTGGCTACACCTTC. Translation gives CASSLGAGRGSAGYTF. The chain recombines TRBV5-6 with TRBJ1-2; perhaps TRBD1 as D (5 bases). Germline assignment: CDR1 SGHDT and CDR2 YYEEEE. The V end lost 0 bases, the J end lost 7 bases, and 19 bases lay between the germline ends. The CDR3 contains 16 residues. The full variable domain, rest sourced from reference TRBV5-6 and TRBJ1-2, is DAGVTQSPTHLIKTRGQQVTLRCSPKSGHDTVSWYQQALGQGPQFIFQYYEEEERQRGNFPDRFSGHQFPNYSSELNVNALLLGDSALYLCASSLGAGRGSAGYTFGSGTRLTVV.

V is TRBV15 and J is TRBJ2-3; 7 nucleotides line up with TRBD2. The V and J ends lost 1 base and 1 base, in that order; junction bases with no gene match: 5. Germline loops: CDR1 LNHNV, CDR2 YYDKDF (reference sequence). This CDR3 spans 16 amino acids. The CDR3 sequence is CATSRVGTKRTDTQYF. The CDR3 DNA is TGTGCCACCAGCAGAGTTGGGACTAAACGCACAGATACGCAGTATTTT.

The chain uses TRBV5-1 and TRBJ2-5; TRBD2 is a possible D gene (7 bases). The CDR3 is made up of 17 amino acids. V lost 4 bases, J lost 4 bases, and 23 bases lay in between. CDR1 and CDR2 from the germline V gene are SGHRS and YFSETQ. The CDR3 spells CASSGGGTSTGGETQYF. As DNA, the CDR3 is TGCGCCAGCAGCGGGGGGGGCACCTCCACCGGAGGAGAGACCCAGTACTTC.

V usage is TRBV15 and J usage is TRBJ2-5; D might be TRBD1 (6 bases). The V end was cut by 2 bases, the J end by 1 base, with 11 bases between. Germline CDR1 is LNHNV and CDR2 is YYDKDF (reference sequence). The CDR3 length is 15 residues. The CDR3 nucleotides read TGTGCCACCAGCAGACTAGGACAGAGCCAAGAGACCCAGTACTTC. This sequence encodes CATSRLGQSQETQYF.

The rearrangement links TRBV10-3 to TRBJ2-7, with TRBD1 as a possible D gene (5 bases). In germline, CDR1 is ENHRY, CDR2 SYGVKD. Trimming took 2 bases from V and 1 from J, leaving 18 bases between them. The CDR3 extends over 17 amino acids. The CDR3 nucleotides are TGTGCCATCAGTGAGCTGGTCGACAGTGCTGGATCCTACGAGCAGTACTTC. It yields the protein CAISELVDSAGSYEQYF.

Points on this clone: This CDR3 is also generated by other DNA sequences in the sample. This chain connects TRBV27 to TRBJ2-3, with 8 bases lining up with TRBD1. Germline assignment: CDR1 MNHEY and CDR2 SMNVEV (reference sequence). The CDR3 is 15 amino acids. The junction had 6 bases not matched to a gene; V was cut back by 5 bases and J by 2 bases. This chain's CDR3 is CASSPRQGSTDTQYF. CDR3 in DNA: TGTGCCAGCAGTCCGAGACAGGGGTCCACAGATACGCAGTATTTT.

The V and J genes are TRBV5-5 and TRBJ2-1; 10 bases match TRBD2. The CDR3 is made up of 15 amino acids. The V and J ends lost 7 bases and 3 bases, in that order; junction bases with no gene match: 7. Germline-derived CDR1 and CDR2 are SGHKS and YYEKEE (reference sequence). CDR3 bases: TGTGCCAGCGTCACCGGACTAGCGGACTACAATGAGCAGTTCTTC. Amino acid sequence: CASVTGLADYNEQFF.

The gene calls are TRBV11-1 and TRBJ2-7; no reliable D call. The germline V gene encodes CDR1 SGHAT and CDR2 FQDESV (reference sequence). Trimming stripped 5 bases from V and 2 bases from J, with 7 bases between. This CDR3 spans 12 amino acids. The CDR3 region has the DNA TGTGCCAGCAGCCCGAGCACCTACGAGCAGTACTTC. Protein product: CASSPSTYEQYF.

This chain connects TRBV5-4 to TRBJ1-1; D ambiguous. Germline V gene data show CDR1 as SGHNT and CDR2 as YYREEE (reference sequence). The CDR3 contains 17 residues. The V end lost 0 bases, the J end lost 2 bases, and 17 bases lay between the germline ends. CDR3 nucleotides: TGTGCCAGCAGCTTGGTAAGGAGTGCTTCTCTTAACACTGAAGCTTTCTTT. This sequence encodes CASSLVRSASLNTEAFF.

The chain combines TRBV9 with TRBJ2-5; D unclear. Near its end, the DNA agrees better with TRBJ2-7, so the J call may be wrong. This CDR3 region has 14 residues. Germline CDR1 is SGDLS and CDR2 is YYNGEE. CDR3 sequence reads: CASSVAVSSYEQYF. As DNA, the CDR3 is TGTGCCAGCAGCGTAGCCGTAAGCTCCTACGAGCAGTACTTC.

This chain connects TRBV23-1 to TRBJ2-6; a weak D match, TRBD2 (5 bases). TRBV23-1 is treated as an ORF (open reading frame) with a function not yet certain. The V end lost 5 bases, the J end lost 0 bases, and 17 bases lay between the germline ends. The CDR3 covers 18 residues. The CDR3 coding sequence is TGCGCCAGCAGTGCCAAACCCCGACGGGACTCTGGGGCCAACGTCCTGACTTTC. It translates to CASSAKPRRDSGANVLTF.

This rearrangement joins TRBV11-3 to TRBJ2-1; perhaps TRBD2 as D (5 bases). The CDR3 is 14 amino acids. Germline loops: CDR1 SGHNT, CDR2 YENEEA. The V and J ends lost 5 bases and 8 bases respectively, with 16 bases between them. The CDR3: CASSRQLGVDEQFF. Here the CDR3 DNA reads TGTGCCAGCAGCCGCCAACTAGGAGTGGATGAGCAGTTCTTC.